These T cell receptor beta chains were read from a single sample in a study of blood T cell repertoires in COVID-19. Clones were sequenced by immunoSEQ multiplex PCR, and TCRdb holds only the in-frame ones, with some missing. The repertoire consists of under 15,000 clones, with approximately 89% occurring once and the leading ten covering about 5.2%. The specimen was peripheral blood. Receptor source: a human donor in a cohort sampled during active COVID-19. The CDR3 runs from the conserved cysteine through the conserved F or W. The D gene is left open where the match is weak. Size values are once, few and many counts, or a class for expanded clones, and some rows have none.

j_gene,v_gene,abundance,d_gene,CDR3nt,CDR3aa
TRBJ2-4,TRBV7-9,.,.,TGTGCCAGCAGCTTTTCGACTAGTCCGGGAAACATTCAGTACTTC,CASSFSTSPGNIQYF
TRBJ2-2,TRBV28,.,TRBD2,TGTGCCAGCAGTTCCGGGACTAGCGGGAGAAAGGGCGGGGAGCTGTTTTTT,CASSSGTSGRKGGELFF
TRBJ2-1,TRBV19,.,TRBD2,TGTGCCAGTAGGGTAGCGGGAGGCCGCACCAATGAGCAGTTCTTC,CASRVAGGRTNEQFF
TRBJ2-1,TRBV28,.,TRBD1,TGTGCCAGCAGTTTATCCGGACAGGTGTATGAGCAGTTCTTC,CASSLSGQVYEQFF
TRBJ2-3,TRBV5-1,.,TRBD2,TGCGCCAGCAGCGCCGGGACTAGCGCCACAGATACGCAGTATTTT,CASSAGTSATDTQYF
TRBJ1-5,TRBV5-1,.,.,TGCGCCAGCAGGGAGGGCTTGGGCAATCAGCCCCAGCATTTT,CASREGLGNQPQHF
TRBJ2-2,TRBV5-1,.,.,TGCGCCAGCAGCGGGCGGGATCCGAACACCGGGGAGCTGTTTTTT,CASSGRDPNTGELFF
TRBJ2-7,TRBV7-8,.,TRBD2,TGTGCCAGCAGCCCCCGGGGGGACGTCTACGAGCAGTACTTC,CASSPRGDVYEQYF
TRBJ2-1,TRBV5-1,.,TRBD2,TGCGCCAGCAGCTTGGCCGTGCTTAGCGGGGGGGCGAATGAGCAGTTCTTC,CASSLAVLSGGANEQFF
TRBJ2-3,TRBV28,.,TRBD1,TGTGCCAGCAGTGGAACCGGGACAGGGACCACAGATACGCAGTATTTT,CASSGTGTGTTDTQYF
TRBJ2-3,TRBV11-2,.,TRBD1,TGTGCCAGCAGCTTCAGGGGGCTGGGTTTTAGCACAGATACGCAGTATTTT,CASSFRGLGFSTDTQYF
TRBJ1-5,TRBV10-3,.,TRBD1,TGTGCCATCAGTGAGTCAGGGGGCGATCAGCCCCAGCATTTT,CAISESGGDQPQHF
TRBJ2-1,TRBV2,.,TRBD2,TGTGCCAGCAAGGGATCTAGCGGGAGTAGGAATGAGCAGTTCTTC,CASKGSSGSRNEQFF
TRBJ1-4,TRBV6-5,once,.,TGTGCCAGCAGTTACTCGCCAGGAAATGAAAAACTGTTTTTT,CASSYSPGNEKLFF
TRBJ2-4,TRBV6-5,.,TRBD2,TGTGCCAGCAGGTTGGACGGGAGGGAGGACATTCAGTACTTC,CASRLDGREDIQYF
TRBJ2-1,TRBV29-1,.,TRBD1,TGCAGCGTTCCAACAGGGGACCCTTGGAATGAGCAGTTCTTC,CSVPTGDPWNEQFF
TRBJ2-6,TRBV28,.,TRBD1,TGTGCCAGCAGTTTATCCCCGACAGGGGTAGGTGCTGGGGCCAACGTCCTGACTTTC,CASSLSPTGVGAGANVLTF
TRBJ1-2,TRBV19,.,TRBD1,TGTGCCAGTAGTTTGGACAGGGGAGCGTACTACACCTTC,CASSLDRGAYYTF
TRBJ1-2,TRBV7-6,.,TRBD1,TGTGCCAGCAGCTTAAATGAGGGGGCGCTCTATGGCTACACCTTC,CASSLNEGALYGYTF
TRBJ1-1,TRBV18,.,TRBD1,TGTGCCAGCTCATGGGACAGGGGGTTACCTGAAGCTTTCTTT,CASSWDRGLPEAFF
TRBJ2-3,TRBV5-1,.,TRBD2,TGCGCCAGCAGCTTGCTCGCGGGGGGGAACACAGATACGCAGTATTTT,CASSLLAGGNTDTQYF
TRBJ2-7,TRBV18,.,TRBD1,TGTGCCAGCTCACGGGACAGGGCGTACGAGCAGTACTTC,CASSRDRAYEQYF
TRBJ2-2,TRBV6-4,.,TRBD2,TGTGCCAGCAGTGACTCTAGCGGGGGGTACCACCGGGAGCTGTTTTTT,CASSDSSGGYHRELFF
TRBJ2-7,TRBV21-1,.,.,TGTGCCAGCAGCAAAGAAAAGAAAATAGGGGATTCCCCTCTCTACGAGCAGTACTTC,CASSKEKKIGDSPLYEQYF
TRBJ2-6,TRBV28,.,TRBD1,TGTGCCAGCAGTAGACCGGGACAGGGGACGGGGGCCAACGTCCTGACTTTC,CASSRPGQGTGANVLTF
TRBJ1-5,TRBV30,.,.,TGTGCCTGGAGTTCTGACAGGAATCAGCCCCAGCATTTT,CAWSSDRNQPQHF
TRBJ2-3,TRBV3-1/TRBV3-2,.,TRBD2,TGTGCCAGCAGCCAATTTAACCTAGCGGGAGCAGATACGCAGTATTTT,CASSQFNLAGADTQYF
TRBJ1-2,TRBV7-2,.,TRBD1,TGTGCCAGCAGCAATCGGGACAGGGGGCATTATGGCTACACCTTC,CASSNRDRGHYGYTF
TRBJ1-3,TRBV5-1,.,.,TGCGCCAGCAGCCTCTATCAGGGATCTGGAAACACCATATATTTT,CASSLYQGSGNTIYF
TRBJ2-7,TRBV19,.,TRBD1,TGTGCCAGTAGGAGGACAGGGGGTGTGTCCTACGAGCAGTACTTC,CASRRTGGVSYEQYF
TRBJ1-1,TRBV6-5,.,.,TGTGCCAGCAGTTACTTAATGAACACTGAAGCTTTCTTT,CASSYLMNTEAFF
TRBJ1-5,TRBV5-1,few,.,TGCGCCAGCAGCTTGGCCTGGATGTGGGGAGACCGAAATCAGCCCCAGCATTTT,CASSLAWMWGDRNQPQHF
TRBJ2-2,TRBV9,.,TRBD1,TGTGCCAGCAGCGCATGGGGGACAGGGGCCGGGGAGCTGTTTTTT,CASSAWGTGAGELFF
TRBJ1-3,TRBV18,.,TRBD1,TGTGCCAGCTCACCTACGGGACAGGGGGCTGGAAACACCATATATTTT,CASSPTGQGAGNTIYF
TRBJ2-7,TRBV28,.,.,TGTGCCAGCACTTCCGTTAGCCGCCTAGGCGAGCAGTACTTC,CASTSVSRLGEQYF
TRBJ1-2,TRBV15,.,TRBD1,TGTGCCACCAGCAGAGAGCACAGGGGTAATGGCTACACCTTC,CATSREHRGNGYTF
TRBJ2-3,TRBV5-1,.,TRBD1,TGCGCCAGCAGCCCAACATACCCCCGGGACAGGGGGTATCGGGGCACAGATACGCAGTATTTT,CASSPTYPRDRGYRGTDTQYF
TRBJ1-2,TRBV10-3,.,TRBD1,TGTGCCATCAGTGCGACAGGGAACTATGGCTACACCTTC,CAISATGNYGYTF
TRBJ2-5,TRBV3-1/TRBV3-2,.,.,TGTGCCAGCAGCCCAACTGGGGCCCCGGGGACCCAGTACTTC,CASSPTGAPGTQYF
TRBJ2-2,TRBV13,.,.,TGTGCCAGCAGCTCCCTCCGTCGAGGCACCGGGGAGCTGTTTTTT,CASSSLRRGTGELFF
TRBJ2-3,TRBV19,.,TRBD1,TGTGCCAGCAGGGGGCTGGGTGATACGCAGTATTTT,CASRGLGDTQYF
TRBJ2-1,TRBV3-1/TRBV3-2,.,.,TGTGCCAGCAGCCAACAGGCAGGGAATGAGCAGTTCTTC,CASSQQAGNEQFF
TRBJ1-4,TRBV28,large,.,TGTGCCAGCAGTTTATGGTCAGCGGGGTCTAATGAAAAACTGTTTTTT,CASSLWSAGSNEKLFF
TRBJ2-7,TRBV10-2,.,TRBD1,TGCGCCAGCAGTGAGTCAGGGGGGACAGGGCTCGAGCAGTACTTC,CASSESGGTGLEQYF
TRBJ2-4,TRBV9,.,.,TGTGCCAGCACCCCGGGACACGGAACCAAAAACATTCAGTACTTC,CASTPGHGTKNIQYF
TRBJ2-5,TRBV4-3,.,.,TGCGCCAGCACTCCCCGGGGGCAAGAGACCCAGTACTTC,CASTPRGQETQYF
TRBJ2-7,TRBV2,few,TRBD2,TGTGCCAGCAGTGAAGTGGCTAGCGGGAGTGGCGAGCAGTACTTC,CASSEVASGSGEQYF
TRBJ1-5,TRBV12-3/TRBV12-4,once,.,TGTGCCAGCAGTTTTCGGGTTAATCAGCCCCAGCATTTT,CASSFRVNQPQHF
TRBJ2-3,TRBV28,.,TRBD2,TGTGCCAGCAGTTCTGGGGGGGAGGGCACAGATACGCAGTATTTT,CASSSGGEGTDTQYF
TRBJ2-2,TRBV19,.,TRBD2,TGTGCCAGTAGTATTGTGGCGGGAGTCGGGGAGCTGTTTTTT,CASSIVAGVGELFF
TRBJ1-6,TRBV29-1,.,TRBD1,TGCAGCGCATCGACAGGGCGGAATAATTCACCCCTCCACTTT,CSASTGRNNSPLHF
TRBJ2-7,TRBV2,.,TRBD1,TGTGCCAGCAGCCAGGGGGCCTACGAGCAGTACTTC,CASSQGAYEQYF
TRBJ1-5,TRBV6-5,.,.,TGTGCCAGCAGTTACCAGGTCAATCAGCCCCAGCATTTT,CASSYQVNQPQHF
TRBJ2-7,TRBV19,.,.,TGTGCCAGTAGTCTGGGCGGGGCGACCTACGAGCAGTACTTC,CASSLGGATYEQYF
TRBJ2-1,TRBV28,.,.,TGTGCCAGCAGACTCGCGTATAATGAGCAGTTCTTC,CASRLAYNEQFF
TRBJ2-7,TRBV6-2/TRBV6-3,.,.,TGTGCCAGCAGTAACAGGGGAGGAAGTCCCTACGAGCAGTACTTC,CASSNRGGSPYEQYF
TRBJ2-3,TRBV18,.,TRBD1,TGTGCCAGCTCGCCAAAGACACTCGGGACAGCCAGCACAGATACGCAGTATTTT,CASSPKTLGTASTDTQYF
TRBJ1-1,TRBV5-1,.,.,TGCGCCAGCAGCTTGGGGGGCCTATTCTCTGAAGCTTTCTTT,CASSLGGLFSEAFF
TRBJ2-7,TRBV14,.,TRBD2,TGTGCCAGCAGCCCGAACGCGGGGGCCTACGAGCAGTACTTC,CASSPNAGAYEQYF